The present T cell receptor (beta chain) was sequenced within a study of CD8+CD57+ T cells in acquired aplastic anemia. The use of genomic DNA as template underpinned the TCR beta VDJ and CDR3 profiling. TCRdb redid the calling of the reads with MiXCR, one entry per CDR3 protein. The sample lists about 160,000 distinct CDR3 sequences, about two thirds occurring once. About this clonotype itself: Antigen specificity is unknown. A much bigger clone sits one base away, suggesting this may be a read error.

Germline V gene sequence: CDR1 SGHDN, CDR2 FVKESK. This CDR3 is 16 amino acids long. CD8+CD57+ cell expansion, shown by flow cytometry, had occurred in the patients selected for sequencing. Findings of the study overall: Sharing between patients and controls was observed for twenty-nine CD8+ CDR3 sequences.

Specimen: sorted CD4+, CD8+, or CD8+CD57+ T cells (not recorded which) from PBMCs. The origin of this receptor is a human donor with aplastic anemia. This rearrangement joins TRBV14 to TRBJ1-2; unclear D gene. This CDR3 reads CANSLRTLGDNYGYTF. The CDR3, as DNA: TGTGCCAACAGCCTTCGAACGCTCGGGGATAACTATGGCTACACCTTC.